The next 3 T cell receptor beta chains were all read from a single sample in a study of beta chain features in type 1 diabetes. Expressed TCRB transcripts got sequenced, as all isolated RNA was reverse transcribed. The repertoire was sequenced with immunoSEQ multiplex PCR; TCRdb's copy has only in-frame clones and lacks some. The table lists 810,000 or so clones, 15% to 20% of them singletons, with 0.02% to 0.025% in the top ten. Sequenced material: naive CD4+ T cells from blood. These receptors were obtained from a woman younger than 30 in good health.

This chain connects TRBV18 to TRBJ2-1, with TRBD2 matching over 13 bases. Germline trimming cut 4 bases from V and 7 bases from J; bases unmatched to any gene: 4. Germline lookup yields CDR1 KGHSH and CDR2 LQKENI. The CDR3 consists of 15 residues. CDR3 sequence: CASSLWTSGRNEQFF. As DNA, the CDR3 is TGTGCCAGCTCACTTTGGACTAGCGGGAGAAATGAGCAGTTCTTC.

The chain links TRBV7-2 to TRBJ2-3, with D tentatively TRBD2 (6 bases). Germline lookup yields CDR1 SGHTA and CDR2 FQGNSA. V lost 4 bases and J 5 bases, leaving 19 bases between the germline ends. This CDR3 is built from 16 residues. CDR3 in amino acids: CASSYLGTPPVDTQYF. CDR3 coding DNA: TGTGCCAGCAGCTACCTTGGGACTCCACCCGTAGATACGCAGTATTTT.

The chain carries TRBV5-4 and TRBJ2-1; D remains ambiguous. The V end was cut by 0 bases, the J end by 0 bases, with 7 bases between. The CDR3 has 15 residues. Germline V gene lookup returns CDR1 SGHNT and CDR2 YYREEE (reference sequence). The CDR3 bases are TGTGCCAGCAGCTTGGGGGTTAGCTCCTACAATGAGCAGTTCTTC. As protein: CASSLGVSSYNEQFF.